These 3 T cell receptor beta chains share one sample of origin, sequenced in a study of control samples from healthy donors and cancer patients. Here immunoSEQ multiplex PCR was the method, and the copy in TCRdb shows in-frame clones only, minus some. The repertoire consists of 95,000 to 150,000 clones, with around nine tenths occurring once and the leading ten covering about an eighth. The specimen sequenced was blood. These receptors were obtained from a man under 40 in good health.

The CDR3 DNA follows: TGCGCCAGCAGCTCGACCGGGACAGACTATGGCTACACCTTC. Encoded protein: CASSSTGTDYGYTF. The V and J genes are TRBV5-1 and TRBJ1-2; 7 bases line up with TRBD1. CDR1 and CDR2 (germline): SGHRS, YFSETQ. The CDR3 consists of 14 residues. Trimming removed 3 bases from V and 3 bases from J; junction bases left unmatched: 5.

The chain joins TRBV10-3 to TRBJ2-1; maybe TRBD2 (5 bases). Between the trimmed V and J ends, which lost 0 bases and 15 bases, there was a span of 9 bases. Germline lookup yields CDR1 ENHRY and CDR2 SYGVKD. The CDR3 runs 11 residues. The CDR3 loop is CAISESTNLFF. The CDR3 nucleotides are TGTGCCATCAGTGAGTCGACTAACCTGTTCTTC.

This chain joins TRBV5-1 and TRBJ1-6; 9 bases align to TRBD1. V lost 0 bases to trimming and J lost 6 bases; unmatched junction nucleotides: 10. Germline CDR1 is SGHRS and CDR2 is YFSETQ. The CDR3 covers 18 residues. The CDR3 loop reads CASSLAQVGTGSNSPLHF. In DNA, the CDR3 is TGCGCCAGCAGCTTGGCCCAGGTCGGGACAGGGAGTAATTCACCCCTCCACTTT. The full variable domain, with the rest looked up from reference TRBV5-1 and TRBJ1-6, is KAGVTQTPRYLIKTRGQQVTLSCSPISGHRSVSWYQQTPGQGLQFLFEYFSETQRNKGNFPGRFSGRQFSNSRSEMNVSTLELGDSALYLCASSLAQVGTGSNSPLHFGNGTRLTVT.